Detailed here is one T cell receptor (beta chain). This clonotype showed up just a few times. Its target antigen remains unknown. There are no base qualities to consult, and no much larger clone falls within one base. This specimen belongs to a study of T-cell memory formation after mild COVID-19 (dated by TCRdb to the early 2020s). With respect to the entire study: Most TCR sequence clusters were specific to one of the two donors. The cohort was made up of two young adult volunteers, one female and one male, who were previously healthy. In a couple of donors, T-cell clones that expanded and contracted after mild COVID-19 were tracked by sequencing TCRalpha and TCRbeta repertoires over time.

According to the germline V gene, CDR1 reads SGHTA and CDR2 reads FQGNSA. V loses 1 base, J loses 13 bases, and the germline ends lie 13 bases apart. The CDR3 starts with the cysteine, ends with the phenylalanine, and has 12 residues. Left in the record is the CDR3 DNA by itself, 36 bases read in frame from the first base. On the study overall, not on this receptor specifically: SARS-CoV-2 specificity of the second-wave clones peaking on day 37 was not confirmed. Some responding clones were detected in pre-infection memory, which suggested that pre-existing cross-reactive memory T cells had joined the SARS-CoV-2 response. Contracting CD4+ clones appeared mostly in the CM and EM memory subsets, whereas CD8+ clones were enriched in EMRA. Only a couple of mild cases were covered by the study, and larger cohorts that include severe cases with pre-infection samples were considered necessary. Clones that contracted from day 15 to 85 showed balanced CD4/CD8 phenotypes, whereas a second wave of clones that expanded from day 15 to 37 leaned towards CD4+.

Ficoll-Paque density gradient centrifugation was used to isolate PBMCs. Reads for this sample came from an Illumina NovaSeq 6000. TCRalpha and TCRbeta cDNA libraries were built by 5'RACE with constant-segment primers, adding sample barcodes and unique molecular identifiers. Trizol reagent was used to extract RNA from every sample. Libraries were amplified in two PCR steps, with a second sample barcode and Illumina TruSeq adapters added in the second step. Sequencing of libraries was performed on an Illumina NovaSeq with 2 x 150 bp paired-end reads. The original pipeline was this. The reads were demultiplexed and collapsed into UMI-guided consensus sequences using migec v1.2.7. Using mixcr v2.1.11, UMI consensuses were aligned to TRA and TRB V and J templates and then assembled into clonotypes. A clonotype was counted as expanded or contracted only when both edgeR and NoisET called the clonotype significant, with the noise models trained on biological replicates. For edgeR calls, a false discovery rate-adjusted p below 0.01 and a log2 fold-change threshold of 1 were applied. As an exploratory analysis of dynamics, max-normalized trajectories of the 1000 most abundant clonotypes were examined with PCA combined with hierarchical clustering. Separately sequenced CD4+ and CD8+ repertoires were used to assign a CD4 or CD8 phenotype to each responding clone. TCRdb reprocessed the public reads (quality trimming at Q25 with fastp, clone calling with MiXCR) and kept in-frame beta chains. Entries that share a CDR3 protein sequence are merged under the most common genes and DNA. Here the V and J calls rest on TCRdb's processing, not on the authors' analysis. The table for this sample lists 350,000 to 450,000 distinct CDR3 sequences; 15% to 20% of them were counted only once. The ten top clones hold about 8.8% of the sample.

This TCR came from an adult woman who had mild COVID-19 (a few samples of this study predate the infection). The sample titles of this study are shuffled in the database, so cell type and time point are left out; the donor was told from shared clones. Recombination joined TRBV7-2 with TRBJ1-2; a tentative D match to TRBD1 spans 5 bases. The sequencing sample was made of PBMCs or a T cell subset sorted from them (not recorded which). The CDR3 sequence is CASSLDVGESTF. Here is the DNA: TGTGCCAGCAGCTTAGATGTGGGGGAGAGCACCTTC.